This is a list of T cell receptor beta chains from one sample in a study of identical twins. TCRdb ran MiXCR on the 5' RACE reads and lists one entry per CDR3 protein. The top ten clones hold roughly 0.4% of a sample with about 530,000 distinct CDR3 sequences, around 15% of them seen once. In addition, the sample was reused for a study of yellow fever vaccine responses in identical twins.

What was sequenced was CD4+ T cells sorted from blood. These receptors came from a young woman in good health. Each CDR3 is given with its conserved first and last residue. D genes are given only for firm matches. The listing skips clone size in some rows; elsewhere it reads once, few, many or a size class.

TGTGCCAGCAGCTTGTTGGGACCCAAGAACACTGAAGCTTTCTTT | CASSLLGPKNTEAFF | TRBJ1-1 | NA | NA | TRBV5-6
TGTGCCAGTACTGACGGACAAAACACTGAAGCTTTCTTT | CASTDGQNTEAFF | TRBJ1-1 | few | NA | TRBV19
TGCAGTGCTAGAGATCCGAGAGTTAACTATGGCTACACCTTC | CSARDPRVNYGYTF | TRBJ1-2 | few | NA | TRBV20-1
TGCGCCAGCAGTCCGACGGGGGCCTACGAGCAGTACTTC | CASSPTGAYEQYF | TRBJ2-7 | NA | NA | TRBV5-1
TGCAGCGTTGAAGATCCCGCGGCCGCGAGGTATGGCTACACCTTC | CSVEDPAAARYGYTF | TRBJ1-2 | NA | NA | TRBV29-1
TGTGCCAGCAGCAACGTTAATTCACCCCTCCACTTT | CASSNVNSPLHF | TRBJ1-6 | few | NA | TRBV7-9
TGTGCCAGCAGCCCCCGAGGGCTGAACACCGGGGAGCTGTTTTTT | CASSPRGLNTGELFF | TRBJ2-2 | once | NA | TRBV7-9
TGTGCCAGCAGCCGCCCGGGACGGCCCGAAGCTTTCTTT | CASSRPGRPEAFF | TRBJ1-1 | NA | NA | TRBV14
TGCGCCAGCAGCTTGTCCCAACCCGGGACAGGGTACAATGAGCAGTTCTTC | CASSLSQPGTGYNEQFF | TRBJ2-1 | few | TRBD1 | TRBV5-1
TGCAGCGAAGGGACAGTTTACAATGAGCAGTTCTTC | CSEGTVYNEQFF | TRBJ2-1 | NA | TRBD1 | TRBV29-1
TGCAGTGCACGGACAGGGGGTATGAAGCAATCACGGGAAGCTTTCTTT | CSARTGGMKQSREAFF | TRBJ1-1 | NA | TRBD1 | TRBV20-1
TGTGCCAGCAGCCAATCAGGACAGCTCTACGAGCAGTACTTC | CASSQSGQLYEQYF | TRBJ2-7 | NA | NA | TRBV6-1
TGTGCCAGCAGCTTAGACAGGGGGATCCGTGAGACCCAGTACTTC | CASSLDRGIRETQYF | TRBJ2-5 | NA | TRBD1 | TRBV7-2
TGCAGTGCTAGTCCGGGACAGGGGGGGTATTCACCCCTCCACTTT | CSASPGQGGYSPLHF | TRBJ1-6 | NA | TRBD1 | TRBV20-1
TGTGCCAGCAGCTGGACACGATACGAGCAGTACTTC | CASSWTRYEQYF | TRBJ2-7 | NA | NA | TRBV12-3/TRBV12-4
TGTGCCACCAGCAGAGTGGGAGGCGGGAGGGCACGAAATGAGCAGTTCTTC | CATSRVGGGRARNEQFF | TRBJ2-1 | few | TRBD2 | TRBV15